The 11 T cell receptor beta chains below come from one sample, sequenced in a study of shared clonotypes between healthy human individuals. Sequencing was performed with immunoSEQ multiplex PCR; in TCRdb, only in-frame clones are kept and a portion is missing. The sample includes about 490,000 clones, around 80% of them seen just once. Sequencing input: PBMCs. These receptors were obtained from a woman aged 35 to 49 in good health. Some clones in this sample may be carry-over from other donors' samples.

The chain combines TRBV18 with TRBJ1-1; D gene ambiguous. The germline V gene encodes CDR1 KGHSH and CDR2 LQKENI. V was cut by 3 bases and J by 6 bases, with 17 bases left in between. The CDR3 runs to 15 residues. CDR3 sequence: CASSPAIGVAAEAFF. CDR3 in DNA: TGTGCCAGCTCACCGGCTATTGGGGTTGCCGCTGAAGCTTTCTTT.

The chain links TRBV18 to TRBJ2-7, with unresolved D. V was trimmed by 0 bases and J by 1 base, leaving 10 bases between them. CDR1 and CDR2 (germline): KGHSH, LQKENI. The CDR3 extends over 15 amino acids. In nucleotides, the CDR3 is TGTGCCAGCTCACCACCGGTCGTACTATCCTACGAGCAGTACTTC. Amino acid sequence: CASSPPVVLSYEQYF.

About this clone: Compared with germline, one end of the junction differs, possibly owing to a read error. Other nucleotide sequences from this sample produce the same CDR3. The chain is built from TRBV5-4 and TRBJ2-7; D unresolved. Germline CDR1 is SGHNT and CDR2 is YYREEE (reference sequence). This CDR3 region has 12 residues. The CDR3: CASSFGIYEQYF. The CDR3 region has the DNA TGTGCCAGCAGCTTCGGTATATACGAGCAGTATTTC.

The chain employs TRBV19 and TRBJ2-7; D might be TRBD1 (5 bases). The CDR3 totals 13 residues. Germline loops: CDR1 LNHDA, CDR2 SQIVND (reference sequence). The germline V and J ends were trimmed by 4 bases and 2 bases, with 9 bases remaining between them. CDR3 amino acids: CASSKGAPYEQYF. In DNA form, the CDR3 reads TGTGCCAGTAGTAAAGGGGCCCCCTACGAGCAGTACTTC.

This clone was found a few times. This chain connects TRBV4-3 to TRBJ2-3; TRBD2 matches at 8 bases. With V trimmed by 2 bases and J by 0 bases, 7 bases remained unmatched. Germline-derived CDR1 and CDR2 are LGHNA and YSLEER. This CDR3 comprises 17 residues. The DNA of the CDR3 is TGCGCCAGCAGCCAACAGCCTAGCGGGCCTAGCACAGATACGCAGTATTTT. Translated: CASSQQPSGPSTDTQYF.

On this clone: Since the CDR3 does not end with the conserved phenylalanine or tryptophan, this likely comes from a read error. The J gene is TRBJ2-7, the V gene TRBV7-2; TRBD2 matches 12 bases. The germline V gene has CDR1 SGHTA and CDR2 FQGNSA. V gave up 2 bases and J gave up 1 base; unmatched junction bases: 6. This CDR3 is 17 amino acids long. In DNA, the CDR3 is TGTGCCAGCAGCTTACTAGCGGGAGGGCCTGGGTCCTACGAGCAGTACTCC. As protein: CASSLLAGGPGSYEQYS.

CDR3 residues: CASSAGTGDADTQYF. The CDR3 DNA sequence: TGTGCCAGCAGTGCCGGGACAGGGGACGCAGATACGCAGTATTTT. The chain links TRBV6-1 to TRBJ2-3; TRBD1 matches at 10 bases. V was clipped by 4 bases and J by 4 bases; unmatched bases: 5. Germline CDR1 MNHNS, CDR2 SASEGT. The CDR3 consists of 15 residues.

This clone showed up many times. The V and J genes are TRBV6-5 and TRBJ1-4, with 8 bases identical to TRBD1. Germline trimming cut 6 bases from V and 8 bases from J; bases unmatched to any gene: 8. This CDR3 has 14 amino acids. In germline, CDR1 is MNHEY, CDR2 SVGAGI. CDR3 in DNA: TGTGCCAGCAGCCGAGGACAGGGAGGGGAAAAACTGTTTTTT. Its translation: CASSRGQGGEKLFF.

This chain uses TRBV10-2 with TRBJ2-3; TRBD2 matches at 10 bases. The CDR3 covers 15 residues. Germline V gene lookup returns CDR1 WSHSY and CDR2 SAAADI. Germline trimming cut 5 bases from V and 2 bases from J; bases unmatched to any gene: 4. DNA of the CDR3: TGCGCCAGCAGTAGGACTAGCGGATACACAGATACGCAGTATTTT. Translated, it gives CASSRTSGYTDTQYF.

This clone appeared a few times. The J gene is TRBJ2-7, the V gene TRBV5-6, with 9 bases matching TRBD1. Germline V CDR1 and CDR2: SGHDT, YYEEEE. This CDR3 is 15 amino acids long. V was clipped by 4 bases and J by 3 bases; unmatched bases: 8. The CDR3 sequence: CASSPHGQGIYEQYF. The CDR3 DNA follows: TGTGCCAGCAGCCCACATGGACAGGGGATCTACGAGCAGTACTTC.

This clone has a handful of counts. This chain connects TRBV7-3 to TRBJ1-2; the match to TRBD1 covers 8 bases. After removal of 5 bases from V and 11 bases from J, the junction contained 10 bases not matched to a gene. This CDR3 contains 13 residues. Germline V gives CDR1 SGHTA, CDR2 FQGTGA. DNA for the CDR3: TGTGCCAGCAGCAAGGACAGGGTCGATCATTACACCTTC. It codes for CASSKDRVDHYTF.